The 28 T cell receptor beta chains given below trace back to one sample, sequenced in a study of blood T cells in healthy people across ages. Next came a second PCR, run for about 7 to 11 cycles, which used a sample-barcoded 5' primer along with a J-beta primer mix. MiXCR, run by TCRdb on the 5' RACE reads, gives a single entry per CDR3 protein. The sample yields under 750,000 distinct CDR3 sequences, less than 60% seen once. The sequenced material came from blood. These receptors came from a man older than 75 in good health.

This clonotype was picked up many times. The chain combines TRBV7-9 with TRBJ2-1; 8 bases align to TRBD1. Germline CDR1 SEHNR, CDR2 FQNEAQ (reference sequence). The V and J ends lost 5 bases and 7 bases, in that order; junction bases with no gene match: 10. This CDR3 is 15 amino acids long. The DNA for the CDR3 is TGTGCCAGCAGCATAGGGGACCGACAGGGGAATGAGCAGTTCTTC. Translated, it gives CASSIGDRQGNEQFF.

The chain combines TRBV29-1 with TRBJ2-7; the D is unclear. The CDR3 is 13 amino acids. The germline CDR1 and CDR2 sequences are SQVTM and ANQGSEA. The V end lost 1 base, the J end lost 4 bases, and 11 bases lay between the germline ends. The CDR3 protein is CSVEATVGYEQYF. In DNA form, the CDR3 reads TGCAGCGTTGAAGCTACAGTGGGTTACGAGCAGTACTTC.

This clonotype has just a few counts. V is TRBV9 and J is TRBJ2-1, with TRBD1 matching 11 bases. The CDR3 consists of 15 residues. The germline gives CDR1 SGDLS, CDR2 YYNGEE. V lost 4 bases to trimming and J lost 10 bases; unmatched junction nucleotides: 10. The chain's CDR3 is CASSCTGTGGFEQFF. The CDR3 nucleotides read TGTGCCAGCAGCTGCACCGGGACAGGGGGTTTCGAGCAGTTCTTC. The complete variable domain, with remaining parts taken from reference TRBV9 and TRBJ2-1, reads DSGVTQTPKHLITATGQRVTLRCSPRSGDLSVYWYQQSLDQGLQFLIQYYNGEERAKGNILERFSAQQFPDLHSELNLSSLELGDSALYFCASSCTGTGGFEQFFGPGTRLTVL.

The chain uses TRBV4-3 and TRBJ2-5; D call uncertain. V shed 0 bases and J shed 11 bases, with 16 bases lying between them. This CDR3 spans 14 amino acids. The germline gives CDR1 LGHNA, CDR2 YSLEER. CDR3 nucleotide sequence: TGCGCCAGCAGCCAAGATCCCAATTACAATGAGCAGTACTTC. This translates into CASSQDPNYNEQYF.

The rearrangement links TRBV11-2 to TRBJ2-7; a possible D gene is TRBD2 (7 bases). The J call is doubtful: the DNA matches TRBJ2-5 better. The CDR3 runs 15 residues. Germline V gives CDR1 SGHAT, CDR2 FQNNGV. The CDR3 nucleotides read TGTGCCAGCAGCTCCATTGGGGGGGCAGGAGAGACCCAGTACTTC. It codes for CASSSIGGAGETQYF.

This clonotype was seen only a few times. The chain uses TRBV29-1 and TRBJ1-1; no clear D gene. CDR1 SQVTM and CDR2 ANQGSEA come from the germline V gene. Trimming cost V 7 bases and J 0 bases, with 12 bases left between them. CDR3 length equals 13 residues. CDR3 coding DNA: TGCAGCGCCAAGGGTCCGGTGAACACTGAAGCTTTCTTT. This codes for CSAKGPVNTEAFF.

This clonotype appeared once. One base away lies a much larger clone, so this may be a sequencing read error. The DNA for the CDR3 is TGTGCCAGCAGTTTTGCCCTGGACAGGTACACCTTC. Translating gives CASSFALDRYTF. This chain connects TRBV12-3 or TRBV12-4 to TRBJ1-2; 7 bases agree with TRBD1. This CDR3 is built from 12 residues. V dropped 3 bases and J dropped 11; count of bases not matched to a gene: 6.

The rearrangement uses TRBV6-2 or TRBV6-3 and TRBJ2-7; D may be TRBD2 (6 bases). The CDR3 is 17 amino acids. Germline V gene sequence: CDR1 MNHEY, CDR2 SVGEGT. The V end lost 4 bases, the J end lost 3 bases, and 22 bases lay between the germline ends. This CDR3 reads CASSFLIWAVGGYEQYF. As DNA, the CDR3 is TGTGCCAGCAGTTTCCTGATTTGGGCAGTGGGGGGCTACGAGCAGTACTTC.

This chain connects TRBV7-9 to TRBJ2-5; D is perhaps TRBD1 (5 bases). The CDR3 has 13 residues. Trimming took off 6 bases at V and 5 bases at J, with 13 bases between the two ends. Germline V gives CDR1 SEHNR, CDR2 FQNEAQ (reference sequence). CDR3 coding DNA: TGTGCCAGCAGTGTAGCAGGGTGGGAGACCCAGTACTTC. This encodes CASSVAGWETQYF.

V is TRBV5-1 and J is TRBJ2-7; 12 positions agree with TRBD1. The CDR3 runs 15 residues. The junction had 6 bases not matched to a gene; V was cut back by 1 base and J by 7 bases. Germline V lookup: CDR1 SGHRS, CDR2 YFSETQ. CDR3 sequence: CASSLTGQGAIEQYF. The CDR3 DNA reads TGCGCCAGCAGCTTGACGGGACAGGGGGCTATTGAGCAGTACTTC. Full variable domain (missing parts from reference TRBV5-1 and TRBJ2-7): KAGVTQTPRYLIKTRGQQVTLSCSPISGHRSVSWYQQTPGQGLQFLFEYFSETQRNKGNFPGRFSGRQFSNSRSEMNVSTLELGDSALYLCASSLTGQGAIEQYFGPGTRLTVT.

The chain joins TRBV7-3 to TRBJ2-4; D tentatively fits TRBD1 or TRBD2 (6 bases each). The end of the DNA fits TRBJ2-7 better, so the J call may be wrong. The CDR3 spans 15 residues. CDR1 is SGHTA, CDR2 FQGTGA, per germline. DNA of the CDR3: TGTGCCAGCAGCTTAAACGGGGGCGCGCTCAACGAGCAGTACTTC. The encoded protein is CASSLNGGALNEQYF.

This chain uses TRBV6-2 or TRBV6-3 with TRBJ2-7, with D unresolved. The CDR3 is made up of 16 amino acids. In germline, CDR1 is MNHEY, CDR2 SVGEGT. V shed 3 bases and J shed 7 bases, with 22 bases lying between them. The CDR3 coding sequence is TGTGCCAGCAGTTATAGCATAGAGCGAACTATCAATGAGCAGTACTTC. Translated, it gives CASSYSIERTINEQYF.

This sequence joins TRBV30 and TRBJ2-1, with D possibly TRBD1 on 5 matching bases. Looked up from germline, CDR1 is GTSNPN and CDR2 is SVGIG (reference sequence). The CDR3 is 15 residues long. V was cut by 0 bases and J by 14 bases, with 23 bases left in between. CDR3 in amino acids: CAWSVGASFVVKEFF. The CDR3 region has the DNA TGTGCCTGGAGTGTTGGGGCTTCGTTCGTAGTAAAGGAGTTCTTC.

This clonotype was observed a single time. The chain uses TRBV20-1 and TRBJ2-3, with 14 bases that match TRBD2. Germline CDR1 is DFQATT and CDR2 is SNEGSKA (reference sequence). There are 14 residues in the CDR3. Trimming took 6 bases from V and 4 from J; bases not matched to a gene: 3. CDR3 region: CSAMTSGGADTQYF. CDR3 DNA sequence: TGCAGTGCCATGACTAGCGGGGGGGCAGATACGCAGTATTTT.

The rearrangement uses TRBV6-6 and TRBJ1-4; TRBD1 aligns across 10 bases. The CDR3 consists of 15 residues. Germline V gene lookup returns CDR1 MNHNY and CDR2 SVGAGI (reference sequence). V gave up 2 bases and J gave up 8 bases; unmatched junction bases: 5. The CDR3 DNA sequence: TGTGCCAGCAGTTACACGACAGGGGGCGCGGAAAAACTGTTTTTT. This encodes CASSYTTGGAEKLFF.

The chain is built from TRBV7-2 and TRBJ2-5, with 11 positions matching TRBD2. The DNA end is more similar to TRBJ2-7, so the J call may be wrong. The CDR3 sequence is 15 residues long. Germline CDR1 is SGHTA and CDR2 is FQGNSA. Written as DNA, the CDR3 is TGTGCCAGCAGCACACGTACTAGCGGGAGATCCGAGCAGTACTTC. Protein product: CASSTRTSGRSEQYF.

This chain connects TRBV7-9 to TRBJ2-3; D ambiguous. The CDR3 sequence is 15 residues long. Trimming took 7 bases from V and 6 from J, leaving 20 bases between them. Germline CDR1 and CDR2: SEHNR and FQNEAQ (reference sequence). The CDR3 region is CASNPRGGVGDTQYF. The DNA for the CDR3 is TGTGCCAGCAACCCCCGAGGTGGGGTAGGGGATACGCAGTATTTT.

V is TRBV10-3 and J is TRBJ1-5, with D perhaps matching TRBD1 (6 bases). The ends were cut back, 10 bases at V and 1 base at J, with 14 bases in the middle. The CDR3 runs to 14 residues. Germline V gene data show CDR1 as ENHRY and CDR2 as SYGVKD. The chain's CDR3 is CATRDTGSNQPQHF. The DNA for the CDR3 is TGTGCCACTAGGGACACCGGGAGCAATCAGCCCCAGCATTTT.

This chain joins TRBV4-1 and TRBJ1-6; D is undetermined. The length of the CDR3 is 17 residues. The germline CDR1 and CDR2 sequences are MGHRA and YSYEKL. V was clipped by 3 bases and J by 0 bases, with 12 bases between them. The CDR3 coding sequence is TGCGCCAGCAGCCACGGACTGGCGAGCTCCTATAATTCACCCCTCCACTTT. Amino acid sequence: CASSHGLASSYNSPLHF.

The J gene is TRBJ2-2, the V gene TRBV14, with D perhaps being TRBD1 or TRBD2 (6 bases each). Germline lookup yields CDR1 SGHDN and CDR2 FVKESK. V lost 8 bases to trimming and J lost 1 base, with 17 bases between them. The CDR3 extends over 16 amino acids. CDR3 DNA: TGTGCCAGCCAGGGGCCTCTGGAGGGGAACACCGGGGAGCTGTTTTTT. Protein: CASQGPLEGNTGELFF.

The count of this clonotype is one. V usage is TRBV7-2 and J usage is TRBJ2-7, with 8 bases aligning to TRBD2. The V segment lost 1 base and the J segment 0 bases; nucleotides outside the gene matches: 14. Per germline, CDR1 SGHTA and CDR2 FQGNSA. The CDR3 runs to 19 residues. CDR3 coding DNA: TGTGCCAGCAGCTTAGGGATGGGTTTCGTAAGCGGGAGCTCCTACGAGCAGTACTTC. Amino acid sequence: CASSLGMGFVSGSSYEQYF.

J is TRBJ2-3 and V is TRBV3-1; possibly TRBD1 for D (5 bases). V shed 3 bases and J shed 8 bases, with 9 bases lying between them. Germline V lookup: CDR1 LGHDT, CDR2 YNNKEL (reference sequence). The CDR3 extends over 12 amino acids. CDR3 nucleotide sequence: TGTGCCAGCAGCCATCGTAGGGGTACGCAGTATTTT. Its protein product is CASSHRRGTQYF.

The chain uses TRBV2 and TRBJ1-1, with D unresolved. V lost 11 bases, J lost 1 base, and 14 bases lay in between. This CDR3 is 13 amino acids long. Germline CDR1 and CDR2: SNHLY and FYNNEI. CDR3 region: CAGARGQNTEAFF. The CDR3 bases are TGTGCCGGCGCTCGCGGGCAGAACACTGAAGCTTTCTTT.

The chain links TRBV10-3 to TRBJ2-3; D is perhaps TRBD1 or TRBD2 (5 bases each). Germline CDR1 is ENHRY and CDR2 is SYGVKD. The CDR3 sequence is 13 residues long. Trimming pared 6 bases from V and 6 bases from J, leaving 13 bases between. CDR3 region: CAISPTWGDTQYF. CDR3 bases: TGTGCCATCAGCCCTACCTGGGGGGATACGCAGTATTTT.

This chain connects TRBV7-9 to TRBJ2-3, with D perhaps matching TRBD1 (6 bases). The CDR3 is made up of 18 amino acids. Trimming removed 2 bases at V and 6 bases at J, with 24 bases between. Per the germline V gene, CDR1 is SEHNR and CDR2 is FQNEAQ (reference sequence). Written as DNA, the CDR3 is TGTGCCAGCAGCTTACCCACAGGGCAGGGTGAAATAATGGATACGCAGTATTTT. This encodes CASSLPTGQGEIMDTQYF.

V and J are TRBV29-1 and TRBJ2-1; D is tentatively TRBD1 or TRBD2 (5 bases each). The end of the DNA is better explained by TRBJ2-7, so the J call may be wrong. Germline V gives CDR1 SQVTM, CDR2 ANQGSEA. This CDR3 has 17 amino acids. CDR3 in amino acids: CSVDQPGTSSSYNEQYF. CDR3 coding DNA: TGCAGCGTTGATCAACCCGGGACCTCTAGCTCCTACAATGAGCAGTACTTC.

The J gene is TRBJ2-5, the V gene TRBV5-1, with D uncertain. The V and J ends lost 0 bases and 0 bases respectively, with 9 bases between them. The CDR3 runs to 15 residues. The germline V gene encodes CDR1 SGHRS and CDR2 YFSETQ. CDR3 protein: CASSLGRLDQETQYF. CDR3 DNA sequence: TGCGCCAGCAGCTTGGGCAGGCTTGACCAAGAGACCCAGTACTTC. Combining the CDR3 with reference TRBV5-1 and TRBJ2-5 gives the whole variable domain KAGVTQTPRYLIKTRGQQVTLSCSPISGHRSVSWYQQTPGQGLQFLFEYFSETQRNKGNFPGRFSGRQFSNSRSEMNVSTLELGDSALYLCASSLGRLDQETQYFGPGTRLLVL.

This clonotype appeared many times. This chain joins TRBV6-5 and TRBJ2-7; tentatively, D is TRBD2 (6 bases). From germline, CDR1 is MNHEY and CDR2 SVGAGI. V lost 7 bases and J 2 bases, leaving 9 bases between the germline ends. This CDR3 spans 12 amino acids. CDR3 loop: CASNSGPYEQYF. In DNA form, the CDR3 reads TGTGCCAGCAATAGCGGACCCTACGAGCAGTACTTC.